The 24 T cell receptor beta chains reported below all come from one sample, sequenced in a study of beta chain features in type 1 diabetes. Their antigen targets remain unknown. Since all of the isolated RNA was reverse transcribed, expressed TCRB transcripts were what got sequenced. Clones were read by immunoSEQ multiplex PCR, and TCRdb kept only the in-frame ones, dropping some. The sample holds hundreds of thousands of clones, 15% seen once. Overall study results and limits: TCRB CDR3s from Type 1 diabetes patients were moderately but significantly shorter in all four CD4+ subsets.

The specimen was naive CD4+ T cells from blood. The source of these receptors is a man younger than 30 with type 1 diabetes.

This chain uses TRBV6-1 with TRBJ2-3; the match to TRBD2 covers 11 bases. Germline CDR1 reads MNHNS; CDR2 reads SASEGT. Unmatched junction bases numbered 2, after V lost 1 base and J lost 2 bases. This CDR3 comprises 16 residues. CDR3 DNA sequence: TGTGCCAGCAGTGAAGGACTAGCGGGATTCACAGATACGCAGTATTTT. Translating it yields CASSEGLAGFTDTQYF.

This clone appeared a few times. V usage is TRBV5-4 and J usage is TRBJ2-3, with 7 bases identical to TRBD1. This CDR3 is 17 amino acids long. Trimming at V came to 0 bases and at J to 1 base, leaving 8 bases not matched to a gene. Germline V gene sequence: CDR1 SGHNT, CDR2 YYREEE (reference sequence). In DNA, the CDR3 is TGTGCCAGCAGCTTGGTACGGTCAGGGGGTGGCACAGATACGCAGTATTTT. Amino acid sequence: CASSLVRSGGGTDTQYF.

In its sample, this clone was seen a few times. V gene TRBV19 combines with J gene TRBJ1-5; D is ambiguous. CDR1 and CDR2 from the germline V gene are LNHDA and SQIVND (reference sequence). The CDR3 is 13 amino acids. Trimming stripped 7 bases from V and 6 bases from J, with 13 bases between. CDR3 sequence reads: CASNDLSGQPQHF. CDR3 nucleotide sequence: TGTGCCAGTAATGACCTCTCGGGTCAGCCCCAGCATTTT.

The chain couples TRBV7-2 to TRBJ2-5; 13 bases line up with TRBD2. V gave up 5 bases and J gave up 4 bases; unmatched junction bases: 7. The CDR3 loop spans 16 amino acids. CDR1 and CDR2 (germline): SGHTA, FQGNSA. The CDR3 DNA follows: TGTGCCAGCAGCCCCCCGGGACTAGCGGGGAGAGAGACCCAGTACTTC. Protein product: CASSPPGLAGRETQYF.

CDR3 sequence (DNA): TGTGCCAGCAGAACAGCGGGCGCCCAAGAGACCCAGTACTTC. Protein sequence: CASRTAGAQETQYF. This chain joins TRBV28 and TRBJ2-5, with D maybe TRBD2 (6 bases). Germline V CDR1 and CDR2: MDHEN, SYDVKM. V was pared by 6 bases and J by 1 base, with 12 bases between. The CDR3 has 14 amino acids.

This clone was picked up a small number of times. This chain joins TRBV6-5 and TRBJ1-1; tentatively, D is TRBD1 (5 bases). Trimming pared 5 bases from V and 1 base from J, leaving 14 bases between. The CDR3 runs to 15 residues. Germline CDR1 reads MNHEY; CDR2 reads SVGAGI. The CDR3 here is CASSPPRGGNTEAFF. The CDR3 DNA reads TGTGCCAGCAGTCCCCCGCGCGGGGGGAACACTGAAGCTTTCTTT.

In this sample, this clone turned up a few times. V is TRBV14 and J is TRBJ1-6, with D unclear. This CDR3 has 15 residues. The germline V gene has CDR1 SGHDN and CDR2 FVKESK. V lost 1 base, J lost 4 bases, and 8 bases lay in between. The CDR3 protein is CASSQATAYNSPLHF. As DNA, the CDR3 is TGTGCCAGCAGCCAAGCGACTGCTTATAATTCACCCCTCCACTTT.

This clone was observed a few times. The V and J genes are TRBV10-3 and TRBJ2-1, with 7 positions matching TRBD1. Germline loops: CDR1 ENHRY, CDR2 SYGVKD. The CDR3 has 15 residues. J was trimmed by 3 bases and V by 3 bases; bases with no gene match: 5. The CDR3 is CAISEDRALYNEQFF. In DNA, the CDR3 is TGTGCCATCAGTGAAGACAGGGCCCTCTACAATGAGCAGTTCTTC.

The chain carries TRBV29-1 and TRBJ2-2, with D perhaps matching TRBD1 (6 bases). Trimming removed 7 bases at V and 6 bases at J, with 30 bases between. The CDR3 length is 18 residues. Germline CDR1 SQVTM, CDR2 ANQGSEA. The CDR3 DNA reads TGCAGCGCAGCGCCTACTATCACAGGGATTTCGTGGGCCGGGGAGCTGTTTTTT. The encoded protein is CSAAPTITGISWAGELFF.

There are a few counts of this clone. V and J are TRBV19 and TRBJ2-6, with 7 bases matching TRBD1. V trimming: 5 bases; J trimming: 4 bases; junction bases outside the gene matches: 5. The CDR3 totals 15 residues. CDR1 and CDR2 from the germline V gene are LNHDA and SQIVND (reference sequence). The CDR3 loop reads CASSVGQAGANVLTF. For the CDR3, the DNA is TGTGCCAGTAGTGTAGGACAGGCCGGGGCCAACGTCCTGACTTTC.

This clone appeared a few times. CDR3 sequence: CAWAGQGATGELFF. The CDR3 DNA follows: TGTGCCTGGGCCGGACAGGGGGCCACCGGGGAGCTGTTTTTT. The gene calls are TRBV30 and TRBJ2-2; TRBD1 agrees at 11 bases. This CDR3 is built from 14 residues. The V and J ends lost 5 bases and 4 bases, in that order; junction bases with no gene match: 3. Germline CDR1 GTSNPN, CDR2 SVGIG (reference sequence).

This clone was counted only a few times. The chain combines TRBV7-2 with TRBJ1-2; TRBD1 might be the D (6 bases). V was pared by 5 bases and J by 8 bases, with 21 bases between. Germline lookup yields CDR1 SGHTA and CDR2 FQGNSA. The length of the CDR3 is 15 residues. CDR3 nucleotide sequence: TGTGCCAGCAGCCCATTCCGTCAGGGGACGGGCGGCTACACCTTC. Translation gives CASSPFRQGTGGYTF.

This clone has a handful of counts. This rearrangement joins TRBV7-9 to TRBJ2-3; 11 bases are a match to TRBD2. Germline CDR1 reads SEHNR; CDR2 reads FQNEAQ (reference sequence). V lost 5 bases to trimming and J lost 1 base; unmatched junction nucleotides: 5. The CDR3 contains 16 residues. The CDR3 region is CASSERLAGRTDTQYF. DNA of the CDR3: TGTGCCAGCAGCGAGAGACTAGCGGGGCGCACAGATACGCAGTATTTT.

Concerning this clone: Different DNA sequences within this sample yield the same CDR3. This sequence joins TRBV7-9 and TRBJ1-1, with 9 bases aligning to TRBD1. The trim removed 5 bases at V and 4 bases at J, leaving 5 bases unmatched. CDR1 and CDR2 (germline): SEHNR, FQNEAQ (reference sequence). This CDR3 region has 14 residues. The CDR3 sequence is CASSLGQGATEAFF. The CDR3 DNA reads TGTGCCAGCAGCCTGGGACAGGGTGCCACTGAAGCTTTCTTT.

This clone was seen a handful of times. The rearrangement joins TRBV6-5 to TRBJ2-3; 10 nucleotides align to TRBD2. The CDR3 length is 16 residues. Trimming took 4 bases from V and 1 from J; bases not matched to a gene: 5. Germline lookup yields CDR1 MNHEY and CDR2 SVGAGI. The CDR3: CASSSTSGAGTDTQYF. CDR3 nucleotide sequence: TGTGCCAGCAGTTCCACTAGCGGGGCCGGCACAGATACGCAGTATTTT.

This chain links TRBV28 with TRBJ1-1; no clear D. The V gene lost 6 bases and the J gene lost 8 bases, with 19 bases spanning the gap. The CDR3 extends over 14 amino acids. CDR1 is MDHEN and CDR2 is SYDVKM in the germline V gene. CDR3 sequence (DNA): TGTGCCAGCAGCTACCCGGTCCCGGGGAGCGAAGCTTTCTTT. The encoded protein is CASSYPVPGSEAFF.

The J gene is TRBJ1-2, the V gene TRBV5-6; perhaps TRBD1 as D (6 bases). This CDR3 region has 14 residues. Germline V gene sequence: CDR1 SGHDT, CDR2 YYEEEE. The ends were cut back, 6 bases at V and 5 bases at J, with 17 bases in the middle. The chain's CDR3 is CASTDTGFLYGYTF. The CDR3 DNA reads as TGTGCCAGCACCGATACAGGGTTTCTGTATGGCTACACCTTC.

This clone was detected a few times. The J gene is TRBJ2-7, the V gene TRBV2, with 11 nucleotides matching TRBD2. The CDR3 runs 14 residues. J lost 2 bases, V lost 6 bases, and 3 bases had no gene match. Germline V gene lookup returns CDR1 SNHLY and CDR2 FYNNEI. DNA of the CDR3: TGTGCCAGCAGCGTAGCGGGAGGGCCCTACGAGCAGTACTTC. It yields the protein CASSVAGGPYEQYF.

The chain employs TRBV4-3 and TRBJ2-2; maybe TRBD1 (5 bases). With 3 bases removed from V and 0 bases from J, the gap between germline ends came to 14 bases. From germline, CDR1 is LGHNA and CDR2 YSLEER. This CDR3 has 17 amino acids. Here the CDR3 reads CASSHQHRLTNTGELFF. In DNA, the CDR3 is TGCGCCAGCAGCCATCAACACAGGCTCACGAACACCGGGGAGCTGTTTTTT.

The CDR3 sequence is CAIGVIAGYEDTGELFF. CDR3 nucleotide sequence: TGTGCCATTGGGGTAATAGCGGGATACGAAGACACCGGGGAGCTGTTTTTT. The chain couples TRBV28 to TRBJ2-2; 8 bases align to TRBD2. This CDR3 has 17 amino acids. Per germline, CDR1 MDHEN and CDR2 SYDVKM. V lost 10 bases and J lost 3; bases outside the gene matches: 16.

This rearrangement joins TRBV6-1 to TRBJ1-2; TRBD1 agrees at 12 bases. From germline, CDR1 is MNHNS and CDR2 SASEGT. V trimming: 1 base; J trimming: 2 bases; junction bases outside the gene matches: 2. This CDR3 is 16 amino acids long. CDR3 amino acids: CASSEVGTGGNYGYTF. CDR3 bases: TGTGCCAGCAGTGAAGTAGGGACAGGGGGCAACTATGGCTACACCTTC.

V usage is TRBV19 and J usage is TRBJ2-5, with 11 bases lining up with TRBD2. This CDR3 has 14 amino acids. CDR1 LNHDA and CDR2 SQIVND come from the germline V gene (reference sequence). After removal of 10 bases from V and 5 bases from J, the junction contained 9 bases not matched to a gene. This CDR3 reads CATKTSGGRETQYF. The CDR3 DNA is TGTGCCACCAAAACTAGCGGGGGCCGGGAGACCCAGTACTTC.

This clone was detected only a few times. This rearrangement joins TRBV7-2 to TRBJ2-7, with a possible D match to TRBD2 (5 bases). V shed 5 bases and J shed 0 bases, with 14 bases lying between them. Germline CDR1 reads SGHTA; CDR2 reads FQGNSA. The CDR3 is 15 residues long. The CDR3 reads CASSRGGQSSYEQYF. As DNA, the CDR3 is TGTGCCAGCAGCCGCGGAGGTCAAAGCTCCTACGAGCAGTACTTC.

The chain combines TRBV28 with TRBJ2-7, with D perhaps TRBD2 (6 bases). The CDR3 is 15 amino acids. In germline, CDR1 is MDHEN, CDR2 SYDVKM. V lost 5 bases and J lost 2, with 16 bases in between. CDR3 sequence reads: CASSPWRRAPYEQYF. The DNA of the CDR3 is TGTGCCAGCAGTCCATGGAGGAGGGCCCCCTACGAGCAGTACTTC. Looking up the rest from reference TRBV28 and TRBJ2-7 gives the full variable domain: DVKVTQSSRYLVKRTGEKVFLECVQDMDHENMFWYRQDPGLGLRLIYFSYDVKMKEKGDIPEGYSVSREKKERFSLILESASTNQTSMYLCASSPWRRAPYEQYFGPGTRLTVT.